Each of the 7 T cell receptor beta chains below was sequenced from the same sample in a study of T cells in Graves' hyperthyroidism and ophthalmopathy. Authors of the study amplified TCR beta CDR3 regions from RNA transcripts. First-round RT-PCR targeting the TCR CDR3 was performed with the HTBI primer set. TCRdb passed the multiplex PCR reads through MiXCR, listing each CDR3 protein once. The data hold some 770,000 distinct CDR3 sequences, with 16% observed a single time. The specimen was blood. All receptors come from a man between 18 and 29 years old with Graves' hyperthyroidism.

This clonotype was counted between two and nine times. V usage is TRBV5-8 and J usage is TRBJ2-5; D is uncertain. The V end was cut by 3 bases, the J end by 5 bases, with 8 bases between. Germline lookup yields CDR1 SGHTS and CDR2 YDEGEE. This CDR3 is built from 12 residues. The CDR3 sequence: CASSSVVETQYF. In DNA form, the CDR3 reads TGTGCCAGCAGCTCGGTTGTGGAGACCCAGTACTTC.

This clonotype was detected once. This sequence joins TRBV25-1 and TRBJ2-2, with D tentatively TRBD1 or TRBD2 (6 bases each). This CDR3 comprises 15 residues. V was pared by 3 bases and J by 5 bases, with 13 bases between. Germline CDR1 is MGHDK and CDR2 is SYGVNS. This CDR3 is CASSDGQGTTGELFF. For the CDR3, the DNA is TGTGCCAGCAGTGATGGGCAGGGGACTACCGGGGAGCTGTTTTTT.

This chain uses TRBV12-3 or TRBV12-4 with TRBJ2-5; D possibly matches TRBD1 or TRBD2 (6 bases each). This CDR3 contains 11 residues. V was cut by 7 bases and J by 7 bases, with 10 bases left in between. The CDR3: CASKGGGTQYF. CDR3 DNA sequence: TGTGCCAGCAAGGGGGGAGGGACCCAGTACTTC.

J is TRBJ2-7 and V is TRBV29-1, with a possible D match to TRBD2 (5 bases). CDR1 is SQVTM, CDR2 ANQGSEA, per germline. This CDR3 spans 14 amino acids. V was clipped by 0 bases and J by 5 bases, with 14 bases between them. The CDR3 reads CSVEDPRGYNEQYF. The CDR3 bases are TGCAGCGTTGAAGATCCTAGAGGGTACAACGAGCAGTACTTC.

This clonotype showed up many times. The chain couples TRBV12-3 or TRBV12-4 to TRBJ1-5; D is undetermined. The CDR3 has 12 residues. V was trimmed by 8 bases and J by 2 bases, leaving 7 bases between them. CDR3 amino acids: CASGEGNQPQHF. DNA for the CDR3: TGTGCCAGCGGGGAGGGCAATCAGCCCCAGCATTTT.

This clonotype turned up a few times. V gene TRBV10-3 combines with J gene TRBJ2-1; 13 positions agree with TRBD2. Germline trimming cut 11 bases from V and 4 bases from J; bases unmatched to any gene: 20. The germline CDR1 and CDR2 sequences are ENHRY and SYGVKD. The CDR3 spans 19 residues. The DNA for the CDR3 is TGTGCCTTCACTTCGGGGGAACTAGCGGGAGGGCCAGTGTACAATGAGCAGTTCTTC. Encoded protein: CAFTSGELAGGPVYNEQFF.

The genes are TRBV7-3 and TRBJ2-7; TRBD2 matches at 8 bases. Germline V gene lookup returns CDR1 SGHTA and CDR2 FQGTGA. The V gene end was trimmed by 1 base and the J gene end by 1 base; junction bases not matched to a gene: 9. The CDR3 spans 17 residues. The CDR3 coding sequence is TGTGCCAGCAGCTTAAGCGGGGGGAATATTAGGTCCTACGAGCAGTACTTC. Translated, it gives CASSLSGGNIRSYEQYF.